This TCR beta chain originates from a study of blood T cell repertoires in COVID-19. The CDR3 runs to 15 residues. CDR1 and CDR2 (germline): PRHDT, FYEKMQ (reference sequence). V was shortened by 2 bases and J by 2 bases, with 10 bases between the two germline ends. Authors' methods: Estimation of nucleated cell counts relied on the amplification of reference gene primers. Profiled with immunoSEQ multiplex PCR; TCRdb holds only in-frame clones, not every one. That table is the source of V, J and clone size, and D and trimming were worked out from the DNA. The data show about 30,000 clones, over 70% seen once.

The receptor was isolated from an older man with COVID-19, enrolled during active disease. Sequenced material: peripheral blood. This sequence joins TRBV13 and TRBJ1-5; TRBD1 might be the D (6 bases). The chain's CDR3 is CASSLRGFGNQPQHF. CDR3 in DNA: TGTGCCAGCAGCTTAAGGGGGTTTGGCAATCAGCCCCAGCATTTT.